This TCR beta chain was captured by sequencing in a study of blood T cell repertoires in COVID-19. Study background: Collection of acute and convalescent COVID-19 samples took place in the United States, Italy and Spain. Sample material is recorded as cDNA or gDNA derived from T cells, B-cell-depleted T cells, or PBMCs.

Authors' analysis steps: For nucleated cells, counts were estimated from reference gene primer amplification. Here immunoSEQ multiplex PCR was the method, and the copy in TCRdb shows in-frame clones only, minus some. Clone size and the V and J calls come from that table; the DNA yielded D and trimming. The sample includes about 110,000 clones, around 90% of them seen just once. The CDR3 runs to 15 residues. CDR1 is SGHRS, CDR2 YFSETQ, per germline. V was cut by 4 bases and J by 1 base, with 11 bases left in between. This TCR was recovered from a woman in her forties or fifties with acute or convalescent COVID-19. The sequencing sample was made of peripheral blood. V usage is TRBV5-1 and J usage is TRBJ2-2; D is possibly TRBD1 (6 bases). The CDR3 protein is CASSSSGVNTGELFF. The DNA for the CDR3 is TGCGCCAGCAGCAGTTCAGGGGTGAACACCGGGGAGCTGTTTTTT.